The entry below describes one T cell receptor (beta chain). The target antigen is unknown. Assay: immunoSEQ multiplex PCR; the TCRdb copy retains only in-frame clones and omits some. The sample yields about 13,000 clones, 28% seen once. This sample stems from a study of T cells in localized non-small cell lung cancer. Germline V gene lookup returns CDR1 MNHGY and CDR2 SAAAGT. The V gene end was trimmed by 5 bases and the J gene end by 9 bases; junction bases not matched to a gene: 13. The CDR3 extends over 16 amino acids. The study's findings and limits: Compared with tumor, uninvolved adjacent lung displayed greater T cell clonality, ranking highest overall. Investigators sequenced only a single tumor region, leaving heterogeneity possible. A higher density of T cells in blood coincided with extended overall survival.

This TCR came from a female donor older than 55 with stage I lung adenocarcinoma. This sample comprised lung tumor tissue, obtained before any cancer treatment. The V call is TRBV6-8, the J call TRBJ1-1; 12 positions agree with TRBD1. Here the CDR3 reads CASSAPGTGGEGKAFF. CDR3 nucleotide sequence: TGTGCCAGCAGTGCTCCTGGGACAGGGGGCGAGGGAAAAGCTTTCTTT.